A selection of T cell receptor beta chains follows, all from one sample in a study of T cells in Graves' hyperthyroidism and ophthalmopathy. TCRdb reprocessed the multiplex PCR reads via MiXCR and lists one record per CDR3 protein. The table has roughly 360,000 distinct CDR3 sequences, 13% seen once; the top ten hold about 20%. The material sequenced was blood. These receptors were obtained from a man aged 30-40 years with Graves' hyperthyroidism that later progressed to Graves' ophthalmopathy. CDR3s include the opening cysteine and the closing phenylalanine or tryptophan. The D gene is left open where the match is weak. Size values are once, few and many counts, or a class for expanded clones, and some rows have none.

D gene: -; V gene: TRBV6-1; clone size: -; J gene: TRBJ1-2; CDR3 DNA: TGTGCCAGCGGTGAAAGTAGCCCGATTAGGAGTGGCTACACCTTC; CDR3 protein: CASGESSPIRSGYTF
D gene: TRBD2; V gene: TRBV7-6; clone size: -; J gene: TRBJ2-7; CDR3 DNA: TGTGCCAGCAGCTTAGCCGGGGGGGGTTACTACGAGCAGTACTTC; CDR3 protein: CASSLAGGGYYEQYF
D gene: TRBD2; V gene: TRBV27; clone size: few; J gene: TRBJ2-5; CDR3 DNA: TGTGCCAGCAGTTTCACGGGGGGGGAAGAGACCCAGTACTTC; CDR3 protein: CASSFTGGEETQYF
D gene: TRBD2; V gene: TRBV5-1; clone size: -; J gene: TRBJ2-5; CDR3 DNA: TGCGCCAGCAGCTTGGGACTAGCGGGGGGGGAACAAGAGACCCAGTACTTC; CDR3 protein: CASSLGLAGGEQETQYF
D gene: -; V gene: TRBV5-1; clone size: many; J gene: TRBJ2-3; CDR3 DNA: TGCGCCAGCAGCGCGGATCTCGGCACAGATACGCAGTATTTT; CDR3 protein: CASSADLGTDTQYF
D gene: -; V gene: TRBV7-9; clone size: many; J gene: TRBJ1-1; CDR3 DNA: TGTGCCAGCAGCCCTCGCGTCAGTCGGATACGTTCGGACACTGAAGCTTTCTTT; CDR3 protein: CASSPRVSRIRSDTEAFF
D gene: -; V gene: TRBV6-6; clone size: few; J gene: TRBJ2-7; CDR3 DNA: TGTGCCAGCAGTTACTCGGGCAGGAGGTCTCCTAAGCAGTACTTC; CDR3 protein: CASSYSGRRSPKQYF
D gene: TRBD1; V gene: TRBV20-1; clone size: many; J gene: TRBJ2-5; CDR3 DNA: TGCAGTGCGCCTACAGGGGGCCAAGAGACCCAGTACTTC; CDR3 protein: CSAPTGGQETQYF
D gene: TRBD2; V gene: TRBV7-8; clone size: -; J gene: TRBJ2-3; CDR3 DNA: TGTGCCAGCAGCTCCGCAGCGGGACGCACAGATACGCAGTATTTT; CDR3 protein: CASSSAAGRTDTQYF
D gene: TRBD1; V gene: TRBV10-3; clone size: many; J gene: TRBJ1-5; CDR3 DNA: TGTGCCATCAGTACCGGGACAGTAAGCAATCAGCCCCAGCATTTT; CDR3 protein: CAISTGTVSNQPQHF
D gene: TRBD1; V gene: TRBV18; clone size: many; J gene: TRBJ1-4; CDR3 DNA: TGTGCCAGCTCATCGGGACAGGCAACGGGGGAAAAACTGTTTTTT; CDR3 protein: CASSSGQATGEKLFF
D gene: TRBD1; V gene: TRBV12-5; clone size: -; J gene: TRBJ1-4; CDR3 DNA: TGTGCTAGTGGTTTGCCTCCTCTGGACAGGCGAGAAAAACTGTTTTTT; CDR3 protein: CASGLPPLDRREKLFF
D gene: -; V gene: TRBV6-1; clone size: once; J gene: TRBJ1-2; CDR3 DNA: TGTGCCAGCAGTCCACCGACAGCGAACTATGCCTACACCTTC; CDR3 protein: CASSPPTANYAYTF
D gene: -; V gene: TRBV6-1; clone size: many; J gene: TRBJ2-1; CDR3 DNA: TGTGCCAGCAGTGTGACAAAGTACAATGAGCAGTTCTTC; CDR3 protein: CASSVTKYNEQFF
D gene: -; V gene: TRBV20-1; clone size: few; J gene: TRBJ2-7; CDR3 DNA: TGCAGTGCTAGAGGGCGTATCTCCTACGAGCAGTACTTC; CDR3 protein: CSARGRISYEQYF
D gene: TRBD2; V gene: TRBV9; clone size: -; J gene: TRBJ2-1; CDR3 DNA: TGTGCCAGCAGCGTGGGACTAGCGGGGCAATACAATGAGCAGTTCTTC; CDR3 protein: CASSVGLAGQYNEQFF
D gene: -; V gene: TRBV19; clone size: few; J gene: TRBJ1-2; CDR3 DNA: TGTGCCAGTAGTTTTACAGGAGCTAACTATGGCTACACCTTC; CDR3 protein: CASSFTGANYGYTF
D gene: -; V gene: TRBV28; clone size: many; J gene: TRBJ2-2; CDR3 DNA: TGTGCCAGCACACAAAGCGGGACAGGGAACACCGGGGAGCTGTTTTTT; CDR3 protein: CASTQSGTGNTGELFF
D gene: TRBD1; V gene: TRBV30; clone size: many; J gene: TRBJ2-7; CDR3 DNA: TGTGCCTGGAGTGACGGGACAGGGTCCGGGGGCAAGCAGTACTTC; CDR3 protein: CAWSDGTGSGGKQYF
D gene: TRBD1; V gene: TRBV27; clone size: many; J gene: TRBJ2-5; CDR3 DNA: TGTGCCAGCAAAGAGACAGGGCGACTAAAATTTCAAGAGACCCAGTACTTC; CDR3 protein: CASKETGRLKFQETQYF
D gene: -; V gene: TRBV7-9; clone size: -; J gene: TRBJ1-2; CDR3 DNA: TGTGCCAGCACCCGGGACAACTTTGGCTACACCTTC; CDR3 protein: CASTRDNFGYTF
D gene: -; V gene: TRBV27; clone size: many; J gene: TRBJ1-4; CDR3 DNA: TGTGCCAGCAGGGGGACCGCAACTAATGAAAAACTGTTTTTT; CDR3 protein: CASRGTATNEKLFF
D gene: -; V gene: TRBV27; clone size: many; J gene: TRBJ1-5; CDR3 DNA: TGTGCCAGCAGTTCCCTCGGGAGGGTTGGCAATCAGCCCCAGCATTTT; CDR3 protein: CASSSLGRVGNQPQHF
D gene: -; V gene: TRBV29-1; clone size: many; J gene: TRBJ1-1; CDR3 DNA: TGCAGCGGTCTCGACGGGGGCACTGAAGCTTTCTTT; CDR3 protein: CSGLDGGTEAFF
D gene: TRBD2; V gene: TRBV29-1; clone size: many; J gene: TRBJ2-1; CDR3 DNA: TGCAGCGCGATTACCCTCGGCGGGGGGGCTGATGAGCAGTTCTTC; CDR3 protein: CSAITLGGGADEQFF
D gene: -; V gene: TRBV6-6; clone size: -; J gene: TRBJ1-4; CDR3 DNA: TGTGCCAGCAGTTACATGGACCAGCCCGGAAAACTGTTTTTT; CDR3 protein: CASSYMDQPGKLFF
D gene: TRBD1; V gene: TRBV27; clone size: many; J gene: TRBJ2-3; CDR3 DNA: TGTGCCAGCAGCTCTCACCGGGACAGGGTCGCAGATACGCAGTATTTT; CDR3 protein: CASSSHRDRVADTQYF
D gene: TRBD1; V gene: TRBV5-1; clone size: few; J gene: TRBJ1-1; CDR3 DNA: TGCGCCAGCAGACCTAACCCACCGGGACAGAAGAACACTGAAGCTTTCTTT; CDR3 protein: CASRPNPPGQKNTEAFF
D gene: -; V gene: TRBV20-1; clone size: many; J gene: TRBJ2-1; CDR3 DNA: TGCAGTGCTAGACCGGGATCCGCATACAATGAGCAGTTCTTC; CDR3 protein: CSARPGSAYNEQFF
D gene: TRBD1; V gene: TRBV5-5; clone size: few; J gene: TRBJ1-5; CDR3 DNA: TGTGCCAGCGGCCAAAACAGGGGCGGAAATCAGCCCCAGCATTTT; CDR3 protein: CASGQNRGGNQPQHF
D gene: TRBD1; V gene: TRBV6-1; clone size: few; J gene: TRBJ1-2; CDR3 DNA: TGTGCCAGCGGTGGGACAGGGACCCATTTTGGCTATGGCTACACCTTC; CDR3 protein: CASGGTGTHFGYGYTF
D gene: -; V gene: TRBV28; clone size: many; J gene: TRBJ1-1; CDR3 DNA: TGTGCCAGCAGTTTATTTTCCGGGGCCCTCACTGAAGCTTTCTTT; CDR3 protein: CASSLFSGALTEAFF